The 9 T cell receptor beta chains presented below share a single source sample, sequenced in a study of T cell repertoires in cytomegalovirus infection. TCRdb passed the reads through MiXCR, listing each CDR3 protein once. Found here are about 900,000 distinct CDR3 sequences, 31% of them singletons; the top ten hold under 15%. The antigens for these receptors are not known. Sequencing used cultured CD8+ T cells from PBMCs, obtained from culture after CMV antigen stimulation. The receptors were gathered from a human donor in good health (CMV status not recorded). Some clones in this sample may be carry-over from other donors' samples.

This clonotype was found a few times. V gene TRBV28 combines with J gene TRBJ2-1; possible D gene TRBD2, 5 bases. The V gene's germline CDR1 is MDHEN and CDR2 SYDVKM. CDR3 length: 13 residues. The V gene lost 3 bases and the J gene lost 7 bases, with 10 bases spanning the gap. CDR3 nucleotide sequence: TGTGCCAGCAGTTTGGATCCGGGGAATGAGCAGTTCTTC. As protein: CASSLDPGNEQFF. Variable domain in full (rest from reference TRBV28 and TRBJ2-1): DVKVTQSSRYLVKRTGEKVFLECVQDMDHENMFWYRQDPGLGLRLIYFSYDVKMKEKGDIPEGYSVSREKKERFSLILESASTNQTSMYLCASSLDPGNEQFFGPGTRLTVL.

This clonotype turned up a few times. The rearrangement links TRBV6-6 to TRBJ2-1; D unclear. CDR1 and CDR2 (germline): MNHNY, SVGAGI (reference sequence). Trimming cost V 0 bases and J 0 bases, with 9 bases left between them. There are 16 residues in the CDR3. The CDR3 DNA reads as TGTGCCAGCAGTTACTCGAACCGGAACTCCTACAATGAGCAGTTCTTC. Residues: CASSYSNRNSYNEQFF.

A remark on this clonotype: One end of the junction varies from germline; a read error may be responsible. The rearrangement uses TRBV14 and TRBJ2-5, with D uncertain. This CDR3 comprises 13 residues. Germline values: CDR1 SGHDN, CDR2 FVKESK. DNA of the CDR3: TGTGTCAGCAGCCAAGAAGGGTTGGAGACCCAGTACTTC. This codes for CVSSQEGLETQYF.

The gene calls are TRBV24-1 and TRBJ2-1; the match to TRBD2 covers 7 bases. The CDR3 extends over 14 amino acids. Germline values: CDR1 KGHDR, CDR2 SFDVKD. V lost 10 bases, J lost 5 bases, and 10 bases stayed unmatched. CDR3 coding DNA: TGTGCCACTCAAGAGGCTAGCGGTAACAATGAGCAGTTCTTC. Protein: CATQEASGNNEQFF.

This chain uses TRBV2 with TRBJ2-3; 8 bases are shared with TRBD2. Germline assignment: CDR1 SNHLY and CDR2 FYNNEI. Trimming took 5 bases from V and 0 from J; bases not matched to a gene: 4. The length of the CDR3 is 15 residues. The CDR3 sequence: CASSRLATSTDTQYF. In DNA form, the CDR3 reads TGTGCCAGCAGTCGACTAGCGACTAGCACAGATACGCAGTATTTT. The variable domain in full, completed from reference TRBV2 and TRBJ2-3, reads EPEVTQTPSHQVTQMGQEVILRCVPISNHLYFYWYRQILGQKVEFLVSFYNNEISEKSEIFDDQFSVERPDGSNFTLKIRSTKLEDSAMYFCASSRLATSTDTQYFGPGTRLTVL.

This clonotype was seen a handful of times. The CDR3 sequence is CASSYGGGAFGYTF. CDR3 nucleotides: TGTGCCAGCAGTTACGGCGGGGGCGCGTTTGGCTACACCTTC. The rearrangement uses TRBV6-5 and TRBJ1-2, with D tentatively TRBD1 (6 bases). The ends were cut back, 2 bases at V and 7 bases at J, with 14 bases in the middle. This CDR3 comprises 14 residues. Germline V lookup: CDR1 MNHEY, CDR2 SVGAGI.

This clonotype turned up a few times. CDR3 nucleotides: TGTGCCAGCAGTCCCCCGCAGGGGGCAGGAATTAACACCGGGGAGCTGTTTTTT. This gives the protein CASSPPQGAGINTGELFF. The chain recombines TRBV6-2 or TRBV6-3 with TRBJ2-2; 8 nucleotides align to TRBD1. The germline V gene encodes CDR1 MNHEY and CDR2 SVGEGT. V gave up 5 bases and J gave up 2 bases; unmatched junction bases: 13. The CDR3 is made up of 18 amino acids.

The V call is TRBV27, the J call TRBJ1-2; TRBD1 is a possible D gene (5 bases). Trimming stripped 4 bases from V and 8 bases from J, with 17 bases between. The CDR3 is 14 residues long. Germline-derived CDR1 and CDR2 are MNHEY and SMNVEV (reference sequence). The CDR3 sequence is CASSWVSGGGGYTF. As DNA, the CDR3 is TGTGCCAGCAGTTGGGTCTCCGGGGGTGGCGGCTACACCTTC.

This clonotype was counted only a few times. This chain joins TRBV5-1 and TRBJ2-1; 15 bases agree with TRBD2. Losses at the gene ends were 4 bases for V and 3 bases for J; bases not matched to a gene: 11. The germline V gene encodes CDR1 SGHRS and CDR2 YFSETQ. CDR3 size: 19 residues. CDR3 in amino acids: CASSRGGLAGGPVYNEQFF. The CDR3 bases are TGCGCCAGCAGCCGAGGGGGACTAGCGGGGGGCCCGGTCTACAATGAGCAGTTCTTC.